These 26 T cell receptor beta chains originate from one sample sequenced in a study of CD8 T cells in Susac syndrome (dated by TCRdb to the late 2010s). The library relied on the immunoSEQ multiplex PCR assay. RNA was extracted using the RNeasy kit, and roughly 0.45 to 1 ug of the RNA was reverse transcribed with random hexamers. TCRdb handled the public reads itself, with Q25 trimming in fastp and clone calling in MiXCR, and kept productive beta chains. Duplicate CDR3 protein sequences are folded into a single record with the most common DNA and genes. Counted in this sample were roughly 190,000 distinct CDR3 sequences; roughly 92% of them appeared once. Around 0.1% of the sample is held by the ten biggest clonotypes. The sample was CD4+ T cells from PBMCs. The source is a human donor in good health.

The rearrangement links TRBV15 to TRBJ2-6; D may be TRBD1 (5 bases). This CDR3 spans 17 amino acids. In germline, CDR1 is LNHNV, CDR2 YYDKDF (reference sequence). V was cut by 0 bases and J by 0 bases, with 9 bases left in between. CDR3 DNA: TGTGCCACCAGCAGAGATGGGGCCGGCTCTGGGGCCAACGTCCTGACTTTC. Its protein product is CATSRDGAGSGANVLTF.

This sequence joins TRBV28 and TRBJ2-1; 8 nucleotides line up with TRBD1. Germline trimming cut 3 bases from V and 4 bases from J; bases unmatched to any gene: 11. The germline CDR1 and CDR2 sequences are MDHEN and SYDVKM. This CDR3 has 17 residues. The CDR3 loop reads CASSFSGRQGKYNEQFF. The CDR3 nucleotides are TGTGCCAGCAGTTTTTCGGGGAGACAGGGGAAGTACAATGAGCAGTTCTTC.

The chain is built from TRBV29-1 and TRBJ1-2; 10 nucleotides align to TRBD1. Germline V lookup: CDR1 SQVTM, CDR2 ANQGSEA. The J segment lost 8 bases and the V segment lost 2 bases, leaving 5 bases of the junction unmatched. This CDR3 has 13 residues. The CDR3 here is CSVERQGASGYTF. The CDR3 DNA is TGCAGCGTTGAACGACAGGGGGCGTCCGGCTACACCTTC.

The J gene is TRBJ2-7, the V gene TRBV14; D gene uncertain. Germline V gene data show CDR1 as SGHDN and CDR2 as FVKESK. V dropped 1 base and J dropped 6 bases, with 10 bases sitting between them. This CDR3 region has 13 residues. The CDR3 DNA follows: TGTGCCAGCAGCCAAGTCACAGTTTTCGAGCAGTACTTC. This encodes CASSQVTVFEQYF.

The rearrangement joins TRBV9 to TRBJ1-6; no clear D gene. Germline-derived CDR1 and CDR2 are SGDLS and YYNGEE. The V end lost 0 bases, the J end lost 3 bases, and 7 bases lay between the germline ends. This CDR3 is built from 15 residues. In DNA form, the CDR3 reads TGTGCCAGCAGCGTAGCGGGCAGCTATAATTCACCCCTCCACTTT. Translating it yields CASSVAGSYNSPLHF.

V and J are TRBV5-1 and TRBJ2-7; tentative D call: TRBD2 (7 bases). Germline CDR1 reads SGHRS; CDR2 reads YFSETQ. The germline V and J ends were trimmed by 0 bases and 7 bases, with 23 bases remaining between them. The CDR3 covers 17 residues. The CDR3 coding sequence is TGCGCCAGCAGCTTGGCCCCGGGCGGGGGCCCCCTAGGGGAGCAGTACTTC. Translated: CASSLAPGGGPLGEQYF.

The chain employs TRBV24-1 and TRBJ1-1; D possibly corresponds to TRBD1 (5 bases). The V gene lost 1 base and the J gene lost 12 bases, with 11 bases spanning the gap. The CDR3 is made up of 12 amino acids. The germline gives CDR1 KGHDR, CDR2 SFDVKD. The CDR3: CATSDFRGLTFF. The CDR3 nucleotides are TGTGCCACCAGTGATTTCCGGGGACTGACTTTCTTT.

The rearrangement joins TRBV5-1 to TRBJ2-5, with D tentatively TRBD1 or TRBD2 (5 bases each). The CDR3 sequence is 14 residues long. CDR1 and CDR2 from the germline V gene are SGHRS and YFSETQ. V gave up 5 bases and J gave up 2 bases, with 13 bases separating them. The CDR3 DNA reads as TGCGCCAGCAGGAGGGGCAGGAGTCAAGAGACCCAGTACTTC. Translated, it gives CASRRGRSQETQYF.

The J gene is TRBJ2-1, the V gene TRBV5-5; D is possibly TRBD1 (5 bases). The length of the CDR3 is 12 residues. Germline V gene data show CDR1 as SGHKS and CDR2 as YYEKEE (reference sequence). The germline V and J ends were trimmed by 2 bases and 10 bases, with 10 bases remaining between them. The chain's CDR3 is CASSLQVREQFF. In nucleotides, the CDR3 is TGTGCCAGCAGCTTACAGGTACGGGAGCAGTTCTTC.

The gene calls are TRBV7-2 and TRBJ2-2; D might be TRBD1 (6 bases). This CDR3 has 14 amino acids. Trimming shortened V by 5 bases and J by 3 bases, and 10 bases separated the two germline ends. Germline V CDR1 and CDR2: SGHTA, FQGNSA. As DNA, the CDR3 is TGTGCCAGCAGCCCAGGACAGTACACCGGGGAGCTGTTTTTT. Amino acids: CASSPGQYTGELFF.

The chain joins TRBV28 to TRBJ1-1, with a possible D match to TRBD1 (5 bases). CDR1 and CDR2 (germline): MDHEN, SYDVKM. Trimming took 1 base from V and 1 from J, leaving 7 bases between them. The CDR3 length is 14 residues. The CDR3 protein is CASSLYGGNTEAFF. CDR3 in DNA: TGTGCCAGCAGTTTATACGGGGGGAACACTGAAGCTTTCTTT.

The chain carries TRBV5-4 and TRBJ2-3; TRBD2 matches 9 bases. This CDR3 contains 14 residues. V trimming: 5 bases; J trimming: 6 bases; junction bases outside the gene matches: 7. Germline V gene lookup returns CDR1 SGHNT and CDR2 YYREEE (reference sequence). CDR3 bases: TGTGCCAGCAGGAAGAGCGGGGGGCCTGATACGCAGTATTTT. This codes for CASRKSGGPDTQYF.

The chain links TRBV5-1 to TRBJ2-3; D remains unclear. The germline V gene encodes CDR1 SGHRS and CDR2 YFSETQ. This CDR3 is 14 amino acids long. V was clipped by 2 bases and J by 2 bases, with 9 bases between them. The CDR3 region is CASSFWTFTDTQYF. The CDR3 DNA reads as TGCGCCAGCAGCTTCTGGACCTTCACAGATACGCAGTATTTT.

This rearrangement joins TRBV19 to TRBJ1-2; no firm D call. Germline CDR1 reads LNHDA; CDR2 reads SQIVND (reference sequence). V lost 3 bases and J lost 3, with 8 bases in between. The CDR3 runs 13 residues. The CDR3 DNA is TGTGCCAGTAGTATCTCCACTTACTATGGCTACACCTTC. This sequence encodes CASSISTYYGYTF.

The chain couples TRBV9 to TRBJ2-2; D is uncertain. The CDR3 sequence is 14 residues long. The V end was cut by 2 bases, the J end by 0 bases, with 5 bases between. In germline, CDR1 is SGDLS, CDR2 YYNGEE. The DNA of the CDR3 is TGTGCCAGCAGCGTCCCAGCGAACACCGGGGAGCTGTTTTTT. Residues: CASSVPANTGELFF.

This chain uses TRBV4-2 with TRBJ2-5, with D possibly matching TRBD2 (5 bases). The length of the CDR3 is 14 residues. CDR1 LGHNA and CDR2 YNFKEQ come from the germline V gene. V shed 0 bases and J shed 5 bases, with 10 bases lying between them. CDR3 residues: CASSQEPGGETQYF. Written as DNA, the CDR3 is TGTGCCAGCAGCCAAGAACCCGGCGGGGAGACCCAGTACTTC.

The genes are TRBV3-1 and TRBJ2-2; D might be TRBD1 (5 bases). V shed 3 bases and J shed 4 bases, with 12 bases lying between them. Germline CDR1 and CDR2: LGHDT and YNNKEL (reference sequence). This CDR3 has 15 residues. The CDR3: CASSQAGFGTGELFF. As DNA, the CDR3 is TGTGCCAGCAGCCAGGCAGGGTTCGGCACCGGGGAGCTGTTTTTT.

V is TRBV5-1 and J is TRBJ1-6; 8 bases map to TRBD1. V dropped 4 bases and J dropped 8; count of bases not matched to a gene: 5. The CDR3 is 14 residues long. Germline CDR1 is SGHRS and CDR2 is YFSETQ. In DNA, the CDR3 is TGCGCCAGCAGCCATGAACAGGGGGATTCACCCCTCCACTTT. This translates into CASSHEQGDSPLHF.

The V and J genes are TRBV7-3 and TRBJ1-1; D is unresolved. The germline V gene encodes CDR1 SGHTA and CDR2 FQGTGA. The V gene lost 0 bases and the J gene lost 4 bases, with 6 bases spanning the gap. The CDR3 extends over 13 amino acids. CDR3 region: CASSLTPRTEAFF. CDR3 in DNA: TGTGCCAGCAGCTTAACTCCCCGCACTGAAGCTTTCTTT. The whole variable domain, remainder taken from reference TRBV7-3 and TRBJ1-1, is GAGVSQTPSNKVTEKGKYVELRCDPISGHTALYWYRQSLGQGPEFLIYFQGTGAADDSGLPNDRFFAVRPEGSVSTLKIQRTERGDSAVYLCASSLTPRTEAFFGQGTRLTVV.

The rearrangement uses TRBV11-2 and TRBJ1-1, with 9 nucleotides matching TRBD1. Germline V gene lookup returns CDR1 SGHAT and CDR2 FQNNGV. V was pared by 6 bases and J by 4 bases, with 9 bases of the junction left unmatched. This CDR3 spans 15 amino acids. The CDR3 coding sequence is TGTGCCAGCAGTTTGAACAGGGGGCGCTTCACTGAAGCTTTCTTT. Translating it yields CASSLNRGRFTEAFF.

The V gene is TRBV3-1, the J gene TRBJ2-5; possible D gene TRBD2, 5 bases. V lost 3 bases, J lost 2 bases, and 19 bases lay in between. The CDR3 is 17 residues long. Germline V gene lookup returns CDR1 LGHDT and CDR2 YNNKEL (reference sequence). CDR3 sequence (DNA): TGTGCCAGCAGCCACGGGAAGCGTCTCTCGAATCAAGAGACCCAGTACTTC. As protein: CASSHGKRLSNQETQYF.

V usage is TRBV20-1 and J usage is TRBJ2-2; possibly TRBD1 for D (6 bases). Germline CDR1 DFQATT, CDR2 SNEGSKA (reference sequence). CDR3 length equals 15 residues. Trimming took off 4 bases at V and 0 bases at J, with 12 bases between the two ends. The CDR3 DNA is TGCAGTGCTACGGATGGGACATCGAACACCGGGGAGCTGTTTTTT. It codes for CSATDGTSNTGELFF.

The chain joins TRBV7-2 to TRBJ1-3, with D uncertain. With 1 base removed from V and 0 bases from J, the gap between germline ends came to 4 bases. Germline loops: CDR1 SGHTA, CDR2 FQGNSA. The CDR3 sequence is 14 residues long. The CDR3 here is CASSLGNSGNTIYF. DNA for the CDR3: TGTGCCAGCAGCTTAGGGAACTCTGGAAACACCATATATTTT.

This rearrangement joins TRBV4-2 to TRBJ1-6; 9 bases fit TRBD1. Unmatched junction bases numbered 8, after V lost 5 bases and J lost 0 bases. Germline CDR1 reads LGHNA; CDR2 reads YNFKEQ. This CDR3 has 18 amino acids. The CDR3, as DNA: TGTGCCAGCAGCACGGACAGGGGCAAGAGCTCCTATAATTCACCCCTCCACTTT. This sequence encodes CASSTDRGKSSYNSPLHF.

The chain employs TRBV30 and TRBJ1-6, with unresolved D. Germline-derived CDR1 and CDR2 are GTSNPN and SVGIG (reference sequence). With 5 bases removed from V and 0 bases from J, the gap between germline ends came to 8 bases. This CDR3 is built from 14 residues. The chain's CDR3 is CAWAGSSYNSPLHF. In DNA form, the CDR3 reads TGTGCCTGGGCGGGGAGCTCCTATAATTCACCCCTCCACTTT.

V usage is TRBV2 and J usage is TRBJ2-3; the match to TRBD2 covers 9 bases. V lost 7 bases, J lost 4 bases, and 12 bases stayed unmatched. CDR3 size: 16 residues. CDR1 and CDR2 from the germline V gene are SNHLY and FYNNEI. CDR3 nucleotide sequence: TGTGCCAGCACCCAGACGCCAGCGGGGGGTTCAGATACGCAGTATTTT. Its protein is CASTQTPAGGSDTQYF.